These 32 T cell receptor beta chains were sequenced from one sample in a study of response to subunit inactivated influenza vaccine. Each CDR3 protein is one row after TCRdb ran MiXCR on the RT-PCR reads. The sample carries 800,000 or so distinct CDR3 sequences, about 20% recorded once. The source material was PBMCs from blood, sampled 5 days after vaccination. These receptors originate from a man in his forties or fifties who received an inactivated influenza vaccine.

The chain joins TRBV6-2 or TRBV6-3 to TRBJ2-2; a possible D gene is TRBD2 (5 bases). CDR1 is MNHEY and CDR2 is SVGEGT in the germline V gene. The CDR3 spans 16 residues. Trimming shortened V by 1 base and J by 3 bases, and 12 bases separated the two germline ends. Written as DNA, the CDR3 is TGTGCCAGCAGTTACTTCGGGAAGGCGGACACCGGGGAGCTGTTTTTT. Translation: CASSYFGKADTGELFF.

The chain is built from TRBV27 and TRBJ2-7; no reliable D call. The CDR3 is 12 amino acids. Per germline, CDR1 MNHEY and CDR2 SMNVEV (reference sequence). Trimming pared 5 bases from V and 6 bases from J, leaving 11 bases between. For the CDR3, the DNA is TGTGCCAGCAGTCCCAATTGGGTCGAGCAGTACTTC. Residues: CASSPNWVEQYF.

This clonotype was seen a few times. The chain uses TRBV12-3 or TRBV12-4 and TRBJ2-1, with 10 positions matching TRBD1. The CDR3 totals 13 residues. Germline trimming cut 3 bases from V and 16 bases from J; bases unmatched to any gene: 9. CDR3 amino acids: CASSFTPGTGEFF. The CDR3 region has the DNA TGTGCCAGCAGTTTTACCCCCGGGACAGGGGAATTCTTC.

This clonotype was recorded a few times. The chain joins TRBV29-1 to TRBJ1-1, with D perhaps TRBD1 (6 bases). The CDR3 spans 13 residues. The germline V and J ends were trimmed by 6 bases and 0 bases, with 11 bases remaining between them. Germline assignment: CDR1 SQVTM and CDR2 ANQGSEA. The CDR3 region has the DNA TGCAGCGTCACCCGGGACATGAACACTGAAGCTTTCTTT. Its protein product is CSVTRDMNTEAFF.

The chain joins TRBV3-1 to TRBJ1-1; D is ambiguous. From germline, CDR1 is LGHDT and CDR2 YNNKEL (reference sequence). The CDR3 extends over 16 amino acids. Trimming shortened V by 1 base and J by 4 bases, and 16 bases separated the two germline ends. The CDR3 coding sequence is TGTGCCAGCAGCCAAGCGGGAGTATTCACGGGCACTGAAGCTTTCTTT. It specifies CASSQAGVFTGTEAFF.

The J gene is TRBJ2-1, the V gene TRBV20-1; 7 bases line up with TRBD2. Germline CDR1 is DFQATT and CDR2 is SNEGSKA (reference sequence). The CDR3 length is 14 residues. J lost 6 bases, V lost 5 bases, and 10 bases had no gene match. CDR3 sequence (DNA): TGCAGTGCTTACGGGGCGGGAGAAAGCAATGAGCAGTTCTTC. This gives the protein CSAYGAGESNEQFF.

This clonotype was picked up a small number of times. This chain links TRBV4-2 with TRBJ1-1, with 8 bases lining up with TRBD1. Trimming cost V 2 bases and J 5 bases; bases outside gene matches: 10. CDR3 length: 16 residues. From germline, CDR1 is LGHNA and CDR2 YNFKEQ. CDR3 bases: TGTGCCAGCAGCCAAAGACAGGGGCGCCGGGATACTGAAGCTTTCTTT. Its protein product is CASSQRQGRRDTEAFF.

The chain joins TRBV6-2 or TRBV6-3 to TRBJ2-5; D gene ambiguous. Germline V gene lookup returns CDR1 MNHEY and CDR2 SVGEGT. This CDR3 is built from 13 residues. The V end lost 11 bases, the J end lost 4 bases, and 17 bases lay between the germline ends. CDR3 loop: CAAARNGPETQYF. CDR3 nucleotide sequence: TGTGCCGCAGCTCGGAATGGACCAGAGACCCAGTACTTC.

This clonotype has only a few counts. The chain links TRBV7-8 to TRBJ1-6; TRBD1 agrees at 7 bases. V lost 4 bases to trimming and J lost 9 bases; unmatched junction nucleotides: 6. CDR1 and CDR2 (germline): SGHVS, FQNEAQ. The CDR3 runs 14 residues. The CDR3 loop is CASSSTGLPSPLHF. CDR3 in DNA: TGTGCCAGCAGCTCGACAGGGTTACCTTCACCCCTCCACTTT.

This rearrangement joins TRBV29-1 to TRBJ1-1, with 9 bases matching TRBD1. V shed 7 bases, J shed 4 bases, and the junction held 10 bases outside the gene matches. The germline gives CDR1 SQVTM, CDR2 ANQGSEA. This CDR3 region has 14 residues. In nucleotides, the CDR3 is TGCAGCGGTAGGACAGGGGCTTTGGGCACTGAAGCTTTCTTT. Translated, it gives CSGRTGALGTEAFF.

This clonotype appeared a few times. CDR3 sequence: CSVTGTSGVWETQYF. In nucleotides, the CDR3 is TGCAGCGTCACCGGGACTAGCGGGGTTTGGGAGACCCAGTACTTC. The chain joins TRBV29-1 to TRBJ2-5, with 13 bases fitting TRBD2. The CDR3 extends over 15 amino acids. Trimming at V came to 6 bases and at J to 5 bases, leaving 9 bases not matched to a gene. Germline-derived CDR1 and CDR2 are SQVTM and ANQGSEA.

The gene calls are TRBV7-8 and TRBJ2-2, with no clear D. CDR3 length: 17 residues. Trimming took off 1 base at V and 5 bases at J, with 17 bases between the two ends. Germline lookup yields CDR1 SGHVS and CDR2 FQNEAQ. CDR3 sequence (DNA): TGTGCCAGCAGCTTAGTAGTCATGAACAGTAAGACCGGGGAGCTGTTTTTT. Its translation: CASSLVVMNSKTGELFF.

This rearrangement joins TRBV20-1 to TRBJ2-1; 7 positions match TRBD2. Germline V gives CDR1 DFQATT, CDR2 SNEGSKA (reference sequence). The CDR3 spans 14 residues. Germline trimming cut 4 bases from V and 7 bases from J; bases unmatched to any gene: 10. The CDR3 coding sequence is TGCAGTGCTAAGAGCGGGATTTTAGTGAATGAGCAGTTCTTC. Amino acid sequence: CSAKSGILVNEQFF.

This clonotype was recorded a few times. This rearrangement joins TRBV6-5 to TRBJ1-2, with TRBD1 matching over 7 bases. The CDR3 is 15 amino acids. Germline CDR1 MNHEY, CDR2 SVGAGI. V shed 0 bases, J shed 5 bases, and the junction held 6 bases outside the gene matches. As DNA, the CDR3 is TGTGCCAGCAGTTACTCGGAGGGGGCGCATTATGGCTACACCTTC. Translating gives CASSYSEGAHYGYTF.

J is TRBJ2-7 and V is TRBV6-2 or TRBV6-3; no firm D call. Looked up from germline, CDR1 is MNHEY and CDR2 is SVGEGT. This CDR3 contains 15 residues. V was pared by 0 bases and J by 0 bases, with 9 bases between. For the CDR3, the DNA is TGTGCCAGCAGTTACTCCGTACGGGCCTCCTACGAGCAGTACTTC. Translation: CASSYSVRASYEQYF.

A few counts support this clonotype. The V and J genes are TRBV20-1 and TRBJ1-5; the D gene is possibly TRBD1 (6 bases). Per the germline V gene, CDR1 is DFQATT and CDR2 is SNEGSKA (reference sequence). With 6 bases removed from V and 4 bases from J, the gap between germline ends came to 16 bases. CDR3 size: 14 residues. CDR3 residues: CSAPSQGRNQPQHF. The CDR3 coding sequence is TGCAGTGCCCCTTCTCAGGGGAGAAATCAGCCCCAGCATTTT.

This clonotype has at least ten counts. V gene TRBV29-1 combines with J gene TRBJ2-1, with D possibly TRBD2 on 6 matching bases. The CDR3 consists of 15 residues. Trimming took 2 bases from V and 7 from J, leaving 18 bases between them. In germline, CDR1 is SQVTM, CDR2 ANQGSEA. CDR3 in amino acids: CSVELLAFSFNEQFF. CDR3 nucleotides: TGCAGCGTTGAATTACTAGCCTTTTCTTTTAATGAGCAGTTCTTC.

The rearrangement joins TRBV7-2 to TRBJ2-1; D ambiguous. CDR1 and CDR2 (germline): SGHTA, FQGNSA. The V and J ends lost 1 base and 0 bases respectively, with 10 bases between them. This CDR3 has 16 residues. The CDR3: CASSLGRPSSYNEQFF. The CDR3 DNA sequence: TGTGCCAGCAGCTTAGGGCGCCCGAGCTCCTACAATGAGCAGTTCTTC.

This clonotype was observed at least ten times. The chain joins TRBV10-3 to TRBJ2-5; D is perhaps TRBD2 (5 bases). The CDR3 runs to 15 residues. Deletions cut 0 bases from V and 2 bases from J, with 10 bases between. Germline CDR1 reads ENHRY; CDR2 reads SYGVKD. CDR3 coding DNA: TGTGCCATCAGTGAGTCGAGCAGAGGGCAAGAGACCCAGTACTTC. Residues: CAISESSRGQETQYF.

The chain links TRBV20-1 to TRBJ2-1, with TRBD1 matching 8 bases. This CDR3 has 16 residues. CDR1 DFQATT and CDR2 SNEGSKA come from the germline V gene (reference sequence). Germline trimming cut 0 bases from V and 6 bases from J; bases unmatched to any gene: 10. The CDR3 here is CSARDSGTGSGNEQFF. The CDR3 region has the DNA TGCAGTGCTAGAGATTCCGGGACAGGATCCGGCAATGAGCAGTTCTTC.

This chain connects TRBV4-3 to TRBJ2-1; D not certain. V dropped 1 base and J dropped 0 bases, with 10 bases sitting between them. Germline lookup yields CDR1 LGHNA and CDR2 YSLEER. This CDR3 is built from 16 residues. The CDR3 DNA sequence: TGCGCCAGCAGCCAAGTTTTGCGGTCCTCCTACAATGAGCAGTTCTTC. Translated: CASSQVLRSSYNEQFF.

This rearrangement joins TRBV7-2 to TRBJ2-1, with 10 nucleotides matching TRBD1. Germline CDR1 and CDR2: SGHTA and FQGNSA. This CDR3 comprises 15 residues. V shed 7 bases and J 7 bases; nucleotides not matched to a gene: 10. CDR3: CASKTTGGLRNEQFF. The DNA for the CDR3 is TGTGCCAGCAAAACGACAGGGGGCTTAAGAAATGAGCAGTTCTTC.

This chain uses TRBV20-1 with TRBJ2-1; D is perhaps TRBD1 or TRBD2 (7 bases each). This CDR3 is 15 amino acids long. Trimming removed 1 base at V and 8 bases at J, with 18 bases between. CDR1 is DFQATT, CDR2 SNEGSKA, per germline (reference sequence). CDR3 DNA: TGCAGTGCTAGAGTAGGACTAGGGGGCTGGGATGAGCAGTTCTTC. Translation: CSARVGLGGWDEQFF.

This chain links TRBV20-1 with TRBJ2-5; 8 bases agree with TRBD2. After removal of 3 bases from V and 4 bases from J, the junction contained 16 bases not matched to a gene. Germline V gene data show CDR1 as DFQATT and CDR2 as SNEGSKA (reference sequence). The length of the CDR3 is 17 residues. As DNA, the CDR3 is TGCAGTGCTAGCGGGGGGGCGGCGGGAGTCCGATCAGAGACCCAGTACTTC. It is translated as CSASGGAAGVRSETQYF.

The chain's CDR3 is CASSQQSQETQYF. CDR3 bases: TGTGCCAGCAGTCAACAGAGTCAAGAGACCCAGTACTTC. This sequence joins TRBV27 and TRBJ2-5; D unclear. The length of the CDR3 is 13 residues. In germline, CDR1 is MNHEY, CDR2 SMNVEV (reference sequence). Trimming shortened V by 5 bases and J by 2 bases, and 9 bases separated the two germline ends.

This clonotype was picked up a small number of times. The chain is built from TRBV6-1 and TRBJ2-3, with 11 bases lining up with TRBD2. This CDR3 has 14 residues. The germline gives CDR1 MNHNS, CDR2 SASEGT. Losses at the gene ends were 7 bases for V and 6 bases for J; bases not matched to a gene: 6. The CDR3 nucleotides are TGTGCCAGCACCTATAGCGGGAGGGCTGATACGCAGTATTTT. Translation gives CASTYSGRADTQYF.

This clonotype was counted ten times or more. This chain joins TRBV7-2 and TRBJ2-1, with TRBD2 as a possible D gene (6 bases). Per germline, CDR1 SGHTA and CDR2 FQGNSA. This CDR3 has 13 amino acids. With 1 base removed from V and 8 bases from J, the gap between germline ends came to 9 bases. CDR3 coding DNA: TGTGCCAGCAGCTTAGTAGGAGGGGATGAGCAGTTCTTC. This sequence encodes CASSLVGGDEQFF.

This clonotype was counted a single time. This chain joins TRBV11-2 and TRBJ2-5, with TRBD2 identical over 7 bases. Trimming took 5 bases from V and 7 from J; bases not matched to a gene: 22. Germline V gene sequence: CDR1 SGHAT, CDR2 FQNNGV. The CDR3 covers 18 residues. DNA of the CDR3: TGTGCCAGCAGCCGGGCCTTGGGTACTAGCGCTCAGGGTGGGACCCAGTACTTC. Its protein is CASSRALGTSAQGGTQYF.

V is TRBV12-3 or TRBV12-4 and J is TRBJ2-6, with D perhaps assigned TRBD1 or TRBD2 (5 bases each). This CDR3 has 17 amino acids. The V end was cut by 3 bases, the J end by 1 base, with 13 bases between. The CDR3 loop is CASSFRGAASGANVLTF. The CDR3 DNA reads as TGTGCCAGCAGTTTTCGAGGGGCCGCATCTGGGGCCAACGTCCTGACTTTC.

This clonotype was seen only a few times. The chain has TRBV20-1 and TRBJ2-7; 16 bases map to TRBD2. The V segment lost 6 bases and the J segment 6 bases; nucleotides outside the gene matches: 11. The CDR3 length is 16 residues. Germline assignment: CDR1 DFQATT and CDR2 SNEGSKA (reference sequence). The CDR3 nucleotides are TGCAGTGCCGGGACTAGCGGGAGGGGGAATACGGGCGAGCAGTACTTC. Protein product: CSAGTSGRGNTGEQYF.

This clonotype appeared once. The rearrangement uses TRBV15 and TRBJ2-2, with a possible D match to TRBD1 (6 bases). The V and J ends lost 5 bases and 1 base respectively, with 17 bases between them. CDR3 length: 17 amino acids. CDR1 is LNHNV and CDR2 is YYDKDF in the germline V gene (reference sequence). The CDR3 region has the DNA TGTGCCACCAGCGGTTGGTACAGGGACGAGAACACCGGGGAGCTGTTTTTT. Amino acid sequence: CATSGWYRDENTGELFF.

The CDR3 here is CAWSVDRVNEQFF. The CDR3 bases are TGTGCCTGGAGTGTAGACAGGGTCAATGAGCAGTTCTTC. This chain joins TRBV30 and TRBJ2-1; 7 bases are shared with TRBD1. The CDR3 runs to 13 residues. CDR1 and CDR2 (germline): GTSNPN, SVGIG (reference sequence). The J segment lost 6 bases and the V segment lost 0 bases, leaving 2 bases of the junction unmatched.